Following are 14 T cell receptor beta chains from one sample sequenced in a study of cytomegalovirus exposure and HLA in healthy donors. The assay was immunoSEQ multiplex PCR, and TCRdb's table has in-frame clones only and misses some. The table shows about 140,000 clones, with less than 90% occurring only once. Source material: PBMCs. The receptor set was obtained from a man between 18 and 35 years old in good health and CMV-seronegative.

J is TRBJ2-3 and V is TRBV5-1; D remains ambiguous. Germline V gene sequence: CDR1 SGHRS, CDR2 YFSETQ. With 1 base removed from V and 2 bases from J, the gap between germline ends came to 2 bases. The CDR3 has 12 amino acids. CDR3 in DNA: TGCGCCAGCAGCTTGCACACAGATACGCAGTATTTT. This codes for CASSLHTDTQYF. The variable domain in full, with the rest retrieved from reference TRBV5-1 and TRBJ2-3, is KAGVTQTPRYLIKTRGQQVTLSCSPISGHRSVSWYQQTPGQGLQFLFEYFSETQRNKGNFPGRFSGRQFSNSRSEMNVSTLELGDSALYLCASSLHTDTQYFGPGTRLTVL.

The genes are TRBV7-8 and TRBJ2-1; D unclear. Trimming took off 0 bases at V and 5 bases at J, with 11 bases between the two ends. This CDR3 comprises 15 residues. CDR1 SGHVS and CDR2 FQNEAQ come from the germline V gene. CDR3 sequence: CASSLAWWQDNEQFF. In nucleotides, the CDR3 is TGTGCCAGCAGCTTAGCGTGGTGGCAGGACAATGAGCAGTTCTTC.

CDR3 in DNA: TGTGCCAGCAGCGGCCGGGGACACTTCTACGAGCAGTACTTC. It codes for CASSGRGHFYEQYF. The rearrangement joins TRBV7-9 to TRBJ2-7; maybe TRBD1 (6 bases). The CDR3 is 14 amino acids. Trimming shortened V by 5 bases and J by 3 bases, and 14 bases separated the two germline ends. The germline V gene encodes CDR1 SEHNR and CDR2 FQNEAQ (reference sequence).

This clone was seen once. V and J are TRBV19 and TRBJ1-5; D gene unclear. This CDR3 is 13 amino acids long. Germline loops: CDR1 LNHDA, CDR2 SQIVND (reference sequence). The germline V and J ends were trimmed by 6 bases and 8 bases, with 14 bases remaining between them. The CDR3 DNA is TGTGCCAGTAGAAGCCGGGCAGCGGAGCCCCAGCATTTT. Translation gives CASRSRAAEPQHF.

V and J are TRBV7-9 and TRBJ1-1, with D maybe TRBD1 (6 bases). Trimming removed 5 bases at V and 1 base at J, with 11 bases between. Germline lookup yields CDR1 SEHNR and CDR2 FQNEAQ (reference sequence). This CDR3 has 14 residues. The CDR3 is CASSLQGPNTEAFF. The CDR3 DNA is TGTGCCAGCAGCCTACAGGGACCGAACACTGAAGCTTTCTTT.

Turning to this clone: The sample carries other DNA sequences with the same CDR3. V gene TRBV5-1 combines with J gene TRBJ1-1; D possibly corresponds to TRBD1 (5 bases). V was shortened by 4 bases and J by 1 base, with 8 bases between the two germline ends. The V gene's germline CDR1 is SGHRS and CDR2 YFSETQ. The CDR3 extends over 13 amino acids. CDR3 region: CASSLQGNTEAFF. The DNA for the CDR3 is TGCGCCAGCAGCCTGCAGGGGAACACTGAAGCTTTCTTT.

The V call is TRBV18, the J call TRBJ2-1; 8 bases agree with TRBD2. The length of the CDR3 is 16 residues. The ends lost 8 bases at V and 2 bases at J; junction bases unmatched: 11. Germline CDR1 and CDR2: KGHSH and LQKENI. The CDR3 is CASRHLAGRAYNEQFF. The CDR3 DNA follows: TGTGCCAGCCGACACTTAGCGGGACGAGCCTACAATGAGCAGTTCTTC. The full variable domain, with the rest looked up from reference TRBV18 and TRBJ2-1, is NAGVMQNPRHLVRRRGQEARLRCSPMKGHSHVYWYRQLPEEGLKFMVYLQKENIIDESGMPKERFSAEFPKEGPSILRIQQVVRGDSAAYFCASRHLAGRAYNEQFFGPGTRLTVL.

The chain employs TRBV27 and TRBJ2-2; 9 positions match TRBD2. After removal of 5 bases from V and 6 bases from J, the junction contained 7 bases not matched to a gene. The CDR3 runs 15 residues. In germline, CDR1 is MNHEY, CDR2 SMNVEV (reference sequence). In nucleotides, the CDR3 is TGTGCCAGCAGTCAATTCGCGGGGGGGCCCGGGGAGCTGTTTTTT. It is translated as CASSQFAGGPGELFF.

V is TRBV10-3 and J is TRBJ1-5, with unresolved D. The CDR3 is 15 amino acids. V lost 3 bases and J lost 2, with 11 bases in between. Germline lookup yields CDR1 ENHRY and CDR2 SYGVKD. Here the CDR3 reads CAISDEIGGNQPQHF. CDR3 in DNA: TGTGCCATCAGTGACGAAATCGGGGGCAATCAGCCCCAGCATTTT.

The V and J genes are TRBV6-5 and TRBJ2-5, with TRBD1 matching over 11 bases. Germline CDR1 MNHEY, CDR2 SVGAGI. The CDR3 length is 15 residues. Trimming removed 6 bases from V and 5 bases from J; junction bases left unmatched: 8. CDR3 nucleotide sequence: TGTGCCAGCAGCCGGACAGGGGGCGTCGGGGAGACCCAGTACTTC. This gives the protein CASSRTGGVGETQYF.

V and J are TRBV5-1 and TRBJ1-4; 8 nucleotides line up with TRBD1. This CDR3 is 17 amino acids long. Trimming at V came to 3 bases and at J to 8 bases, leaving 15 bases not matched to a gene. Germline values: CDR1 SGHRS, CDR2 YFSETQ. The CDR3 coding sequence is TGCGCCAGCAGCTACGACCCGCAGACAGGGGTTGCGGAAAAACTGTTTTTT. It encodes CASSYDPQTGVAEKLFF.

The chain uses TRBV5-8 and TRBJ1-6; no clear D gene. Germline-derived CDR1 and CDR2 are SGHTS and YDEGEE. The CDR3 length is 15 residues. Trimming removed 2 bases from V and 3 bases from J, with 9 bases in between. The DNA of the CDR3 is TGTGCCAGCAGCTTCCGGGAAGACTATAATTCACCCCTCCACTTT. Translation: CASSFREDYNSPLHF.

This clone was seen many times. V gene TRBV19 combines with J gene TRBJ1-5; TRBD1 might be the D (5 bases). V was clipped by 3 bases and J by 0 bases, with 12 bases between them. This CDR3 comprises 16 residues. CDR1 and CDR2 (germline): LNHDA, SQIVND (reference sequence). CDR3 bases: TGTGCCAGTAGTATGTTTGGGGACTATAGCAATCAGCCCCAGCATTTT. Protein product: CASSMFGDYSNQPQHF.

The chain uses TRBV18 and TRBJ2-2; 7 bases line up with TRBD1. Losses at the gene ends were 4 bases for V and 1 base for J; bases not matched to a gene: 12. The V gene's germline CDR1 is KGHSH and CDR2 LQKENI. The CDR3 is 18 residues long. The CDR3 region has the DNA TGTGCCAGCTCACTTTACCGGGACAGCATCATGAACACCGGGGAGCTGTTTTTT. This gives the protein CASSLYRDSIMNTGELFF.